This T cell receptor (beta chain) was retrieved from a study of technical replicates of blood from a few donors. Germline assignment: CDR1 SGHVS and CDR2 FNYEAQ. Trimming pared 1 base from V and 2 bases from J, leaving 11 bases between. This CDR3 has 15 amino acids. The data were produced by immunoSEQ multiplex PCR, yet TCRdb's version contains in-frame clones alone and is incomplete. Of around 93,000 clones in the sample, around 93% were seen once. The sample consisted of T cells isolated from PBMCs. The receptor was isolated from a human donor in good health. The V and J genes are TRBV7-6 and TRBJ2-5; D call uncertain. The CDR3 DNA follows: TGTGCCAGCAGCTTAGTTTTGGGCCAGCAAGAGACCCAGTACTTC. It is translated as CASSLVLGQQETQYF.